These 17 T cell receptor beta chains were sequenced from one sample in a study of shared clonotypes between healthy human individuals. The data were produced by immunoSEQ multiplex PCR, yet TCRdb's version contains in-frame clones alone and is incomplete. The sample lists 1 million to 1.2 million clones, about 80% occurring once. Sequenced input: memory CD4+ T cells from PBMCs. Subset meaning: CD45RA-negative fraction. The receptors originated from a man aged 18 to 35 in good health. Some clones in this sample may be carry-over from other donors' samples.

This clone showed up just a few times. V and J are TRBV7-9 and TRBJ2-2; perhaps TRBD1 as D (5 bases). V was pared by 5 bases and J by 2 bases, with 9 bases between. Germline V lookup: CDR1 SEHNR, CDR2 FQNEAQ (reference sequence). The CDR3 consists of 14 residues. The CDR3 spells CASSLGVNTGELFF. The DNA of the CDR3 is TGTGCCAGCAGCCTAGGGGTTAACACCGGGGAGCTGTTTTTT. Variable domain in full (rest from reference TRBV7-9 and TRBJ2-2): DTGVSQNPRHKITKRGQNVTFRCDPISEHNRLYWYRQTLGQGPEFLTYFQNEAQLEKSRLLSDRFSAERPKGSFSTLEIQRTEQGDSAMYLCASSLGVNTGELFFGEGSRLTVL.

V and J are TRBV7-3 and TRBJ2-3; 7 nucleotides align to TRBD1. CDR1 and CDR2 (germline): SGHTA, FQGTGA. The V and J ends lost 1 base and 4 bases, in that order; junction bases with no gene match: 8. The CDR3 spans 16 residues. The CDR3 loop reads CASSLIFSQGADTQYF. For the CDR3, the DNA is TGTGCCAGCAGCTTAATATTCAGTCAGGGGGCAGATACGCAGTATTTT. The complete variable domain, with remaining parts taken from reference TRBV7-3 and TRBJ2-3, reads GAGVSQTPSNKVTEKGKYVELRCDPISGHTALYWYRQSLGQGPEFLIYFQGTGAADDSGLPNDRFFAVRPEGSVSTLKIQRTERGDSAVYLCASSLIFSQGADTQYFGPGTRLTVL.

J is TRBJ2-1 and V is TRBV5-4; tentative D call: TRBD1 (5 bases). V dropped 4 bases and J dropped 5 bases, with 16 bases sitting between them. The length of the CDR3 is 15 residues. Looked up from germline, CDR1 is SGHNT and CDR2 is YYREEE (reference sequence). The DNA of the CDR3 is TGTGCCAGCAGCCGTCTAGGGGAAGGACACAATGAGCAGTTCTTC. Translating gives CASSRLGEGHNEQFF.

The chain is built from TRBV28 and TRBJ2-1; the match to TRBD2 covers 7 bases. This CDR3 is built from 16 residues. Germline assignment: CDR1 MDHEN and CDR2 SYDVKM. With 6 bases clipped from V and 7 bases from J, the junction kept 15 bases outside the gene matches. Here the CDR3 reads CASSTSSGWVGNEQFF. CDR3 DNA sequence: TGTGCCAGCAGCACTTCTAGCGGTTGGGTTGGGAATGAGCAGTTCTTC.

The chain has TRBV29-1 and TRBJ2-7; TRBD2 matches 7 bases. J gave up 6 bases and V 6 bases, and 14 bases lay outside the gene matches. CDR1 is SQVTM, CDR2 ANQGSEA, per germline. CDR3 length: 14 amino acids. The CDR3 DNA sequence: TGCAGCGTCGCGACCGGGGGGATCGGGGGCGAGCAGTACTTC. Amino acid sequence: CSVATGGIGGEQYF.

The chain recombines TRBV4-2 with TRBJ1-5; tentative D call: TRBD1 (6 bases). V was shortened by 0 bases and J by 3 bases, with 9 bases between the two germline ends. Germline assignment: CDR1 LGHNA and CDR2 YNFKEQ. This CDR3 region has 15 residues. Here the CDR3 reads CASSQDQGFNQPQHF. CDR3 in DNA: TGTGCCAGCAGCCAAGATCAGGGGTTCAATCAGCCCCAGCATTTT.

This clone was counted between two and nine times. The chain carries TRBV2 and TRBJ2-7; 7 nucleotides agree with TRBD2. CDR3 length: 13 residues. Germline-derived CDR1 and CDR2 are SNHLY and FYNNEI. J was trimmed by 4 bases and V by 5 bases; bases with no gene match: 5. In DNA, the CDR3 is TGTGCCAGCAGTTGGACTAGGACGTACGAGCAGTACTTC. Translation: CASSWTRTYEQYF.

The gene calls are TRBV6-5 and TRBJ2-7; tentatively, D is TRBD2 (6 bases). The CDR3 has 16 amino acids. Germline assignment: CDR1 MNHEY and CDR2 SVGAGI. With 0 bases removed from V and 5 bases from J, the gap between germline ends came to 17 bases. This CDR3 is CASSYSRDRRAHEQYF. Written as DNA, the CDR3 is TGTGCCAGCAGTTACTCGCGGGACCGCCGCGCCCACGAGCAGTACTTC.

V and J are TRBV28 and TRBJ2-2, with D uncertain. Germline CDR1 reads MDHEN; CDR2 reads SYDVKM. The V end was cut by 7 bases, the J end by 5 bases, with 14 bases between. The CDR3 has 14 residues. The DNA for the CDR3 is TGTGCCAGCATCCCAGCAGTCGGTACCGGGGAGCTGTTTTTT. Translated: CASIPAVGTGELFF.

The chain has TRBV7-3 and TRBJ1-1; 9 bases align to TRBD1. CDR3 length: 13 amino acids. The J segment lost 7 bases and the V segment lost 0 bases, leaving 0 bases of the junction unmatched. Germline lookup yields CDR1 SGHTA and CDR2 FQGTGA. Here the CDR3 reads CASSLTGQGEAFF. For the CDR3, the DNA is TGTGCCAGCAGCTTAACGGGACAGGGTGAAGCTTTCTTT.

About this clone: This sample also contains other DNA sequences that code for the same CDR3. The CDR3 is CAWSGSGNQPQHF. DNA for the CDR3: TGTGCCTGGAGTGGGTCAGGTAATCAGCCCCAGCATTTT. V and J are TRBV30 and TRBJ1-5; no clear D. V was trimmed by 1 base and J by 4 bases, leaving 8 bases between them. The CDR3 extends over 13 amino acids. The germline V gene has CDR1 GTSNPN and CDR2 SVGIG (reference sequence).

CDR3 in amino acids: CASSLWAGGGYTF. CDR3 sequence (DNA): TGTGCCAGCAGTTTATGGGCAGGGGGCGGCTACACCTTC. The rearrangement links TRBV27 to TRBJ1-2; 8 bases line up with TRBD1. The CDR3 sequence is 13 residues long. Germline V gene data show CDR1 as MNHEY and CDR2 as SMNVEV (reference sequence). J gave up 8 bases and V 1 base, and 3 bases lay outside the gene matches.

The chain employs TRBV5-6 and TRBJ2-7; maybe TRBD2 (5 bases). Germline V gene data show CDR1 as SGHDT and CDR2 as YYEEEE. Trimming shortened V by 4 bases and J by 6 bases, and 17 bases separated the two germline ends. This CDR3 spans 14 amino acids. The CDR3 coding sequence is TGTGCCAGCAGCCCGGACGGGGAGAAGGGCGAGCAGTACTTC. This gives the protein CASSPDGEKGEQYF.

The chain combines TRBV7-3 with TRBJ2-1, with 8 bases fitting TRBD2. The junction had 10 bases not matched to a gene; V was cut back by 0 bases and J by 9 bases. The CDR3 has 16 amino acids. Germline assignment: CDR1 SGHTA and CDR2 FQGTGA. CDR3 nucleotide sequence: TGTGCCAGCAGCTTAACGGGTAGCGGGGCTGGAAGTGAGCAGTTCTTC. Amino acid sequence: CASSLTGSGAGSEQFF.

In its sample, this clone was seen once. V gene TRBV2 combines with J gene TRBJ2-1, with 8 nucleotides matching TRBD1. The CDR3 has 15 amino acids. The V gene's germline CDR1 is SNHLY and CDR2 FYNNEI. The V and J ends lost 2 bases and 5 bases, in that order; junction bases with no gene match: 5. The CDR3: CASSEMGQVHNEQFF. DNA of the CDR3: TGTGCCAGCAGTGAAATGGGACAGGTCCACAATGAGCAGTTCTTC. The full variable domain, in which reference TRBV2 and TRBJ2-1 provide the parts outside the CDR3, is EPEVTQTPSHQVTQMGQEVILRCVPISNHLYFYWYRQILGQKVEFLVSFYNNEISEKSEIFDDQFSVERPDGSNFTLKIRSTKLEDSAMYFCASSEMGQVHNEQFFGPGTRLTVL.

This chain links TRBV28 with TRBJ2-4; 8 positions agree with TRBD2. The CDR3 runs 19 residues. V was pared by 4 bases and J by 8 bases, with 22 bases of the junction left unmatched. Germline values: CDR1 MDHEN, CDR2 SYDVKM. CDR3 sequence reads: CASSSLSDPPGGPGDIQYF. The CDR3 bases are TGTGCCAGCAGTTCTCTCTCAGACCCACCGGGAGGGCCAGGGGACATTCAGTACTTC.

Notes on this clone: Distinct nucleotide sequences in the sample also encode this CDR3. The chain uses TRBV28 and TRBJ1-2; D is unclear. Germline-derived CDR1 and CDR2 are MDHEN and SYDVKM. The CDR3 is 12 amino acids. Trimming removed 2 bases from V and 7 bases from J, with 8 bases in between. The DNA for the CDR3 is TGTGCCAGCAGTTTACGGGCGGGTGGCTACACCTTC. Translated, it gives CASSLRAGGYTF.